The 24 T cell receptor beta chains in this list originate from one sample, sequenced in a study of blood T cell repertoires in COVID-19. The assay was immunoSEQ multiplex PCR, and TCRdb's table has in-frame clones only and misses some. The sample includes 80,000 or so clones, under 85% seen only once; the top ten take about a tenth. Specimen: peripheral blood. These receptors originate from a human donor in a cohort sampled during active COVID-19.

The chain couples TRBV7-7 to TRBJ1-3; D uncertain. The V end was cut by 1 base, the J end by 4 bases, with 5 bases between. The CDR3 is 13 amino acids. CDR1 is SSHAT, CDR2 FNYEAQ, per germline (reference sequence). The CDR3 loop reads CASSLGQGNTIYF. CDR3 in DNA: TGTGCCAGCAGCTTAGGGCAGGGAAACACCATATATTTT.

The sample holds a few counts of this clone. The CDR3 bases are TGTGCCAGCAGCGTTGACAGGTTGTATGGCTACACCTTC. It encodes CASSVDRLYGYTF. This rearrangement joins TRBV5-6 to TRBJ1-2, with D maybe TRBD1 (6 bases). V dropped 4 bases and J dropped 5 bases, with 12 bases sitting between them. CDR3 length: 13 residues. Germline CDR1 is SGHDT and CDR2 is YYEEEE.

This clone appeared a few times. The genes are TRBV11-2 and TRBJ2-2, with 11 nucleotides matching TRBD2. This CDR3 has 16 amino acids. V lost 6 bases, J lost 5 bases, and 8 bases stayed unmatched. Germline lookup yields CDR1 SGHAT and CDR2 FQNNGV. CDR3 in amino acids: CASSLNSGGATGELFF. The CDR3 coding sequence is TGTGCCAGCAGTCTTAATAGCGGGGGGGCAACCGGGGAGCTGTTTTTT.

The genes are TRBV7-9 and TRBJ1-5, with TRBD1 matching over 12 bases. This CDR3 contains 16 residues. The V gene's germline CDR1 is SEHNR and CDR2 FQNEAQ (reference sequence). Unmatched junction bases numbered 10, after V lost 5 bases and J lost 8 bases. Here the CDR3 DNA reads TGTGCCAGCAGCACCTGGGACAGGGGGCCGGATAAGCCCCAGCATTTT. Protein product: CASSTWDRGPDKPQHF.

The chain recombines TRBV27 with TRBJ1-1; the D is unclear. Between the trimmed V and J ends, which lost 4 bases and 2 bases, there was a span of 14 bases. This CDR3 has 15 residues. Germline lookup yields CDR1 MNHEY and CDR2 SMNVEV (reference sequence). For the CDR3, the DNA is TGTGCCAGCAGTTCCTCGAGGCGATTCAACACTGAAGCTTTCTTT. It encodes CASSSSRRFNTEAFF.

The chain couples TRBV6-6 to TRBJ2-5, with 15 bases lining up with TRBD2. Germline V gene data show CDR1 as MNHNY and CDR2 as SVGAGI (reference sequence). The CDR3 totals 16 residues. The junction had 3 bases not matched to a gene; V was cut back by 4 bases and J by 3 bases. The CDR3 DNA reads as TGTGCCAGCAGTTCGGGACTAGCGGGGGGCAAAGAGACCCAGTACTTC. This encodes CASSSGLAGGKETQYF.

The J gene is TRBJ1-2, the V gene TRBV5-1; TRBD1 matches at 11 bases. V dropped 3 bases and J dropped 8; count of bases not matched to a gene: 9. CDR1 and CDR2 from the germline V gene are SGHRS and YFSETQ. The CDR3 runs to 15 residues. CDR3 in DNA: TGCGCCAGCAGCTCTACGGACAGGGGGCGGGACGGCTACACCTTC. Its translation is CASSSTDRGRDGYTF.

V is TRBV28 and J is TRBJ1-2; D might be TRBD1 (6 bases). This CDR3 is 19 amino acids long. Trimming removed 1 base at V and 0 bases at J, with 21 bases between. Looked up from germline, CDR1 is MDHEN and CDR2 is SYDVKM. This chain's CDR3 is CASSLLTGESQGTNYGYTF. CDR3 nucleotides: TGTGCCAGCAGTTTATTGACCGGGGAGTCGCAGGGGACTAACTATGGCTACACCTTC.

J is TRBJ1-5 and V is TRBV28; D is unclear. With 3 bases removed from V and 6 bases from J, the gap between germline ends came to 6 bases. Germline V gene lookup returns CDR1 MDHEN and CDR2 SYDVKM. CDR3 size: 12 residues. CDR3 nucleotides: TGTGCCAGCAGTTTCCCCGGTCAGCCCCAGCATTTT. It yields the protein CASSFPGQPQHF.

The chain recombines TRBV7-9 with TRBJ2-7; D not certain. This CDR3 has 14 amino acids. Germline V gene lookup returns CDR1 SEHNR and CDR2 FQNEAQ (reference sequence). V shed 1 base and J shed 3 bases, with 10 bases lying between them. CDR3 in amino acids: CASSLGPLLYEQYF. Here the CDR3 DNA reads TGTGCCAGCAGCTTAGGGCCTCTTCTCTACGAGCAGTACTTC.

The sample holds one count of this clone. This chain uses TRBV12-1 with TRBJ1-2; no check of the table's D call, TRBD1, against the DNA was made. TRBV12-1 is labeled a pseudogene. The CDR3 extends over 17 amino acids. CDR3 region: CASSPDRGGTLRYGYTF. For the CDR3, the DNA is TGTGCCAGCAGCCCTGACAGGGGTGGGACCTTACGGTATGGCTACACCTTC.

This chain joins TRBV29-1 and TRBJ2-7; D may be TRBD1 (6 bases). Germline CDR1 reads SQVTM; CDR2 reads ANQGSEA. CDR3 length: 11 residues. V was clipped by 5 bases and J by 5 bases, with 10 bases between them. In nucleotides, the CDR3 is TGCAGCGTTTTACAGGGCCACGAGCAGTACTTC. Translating gives CSVLQGHEQYF.

This CDR3 is CASSLQGYEQYF. In DNA, the CDR3 is TGTGCCAGCAGCTTGCAGGGGTACGAGCAGTACTTC. The chain carries TRBV5-6 and TRBJ2-7; TRBD1 is a possible D gene (6 bases). The CDR3 is 12 amino acids. The germline CDR1 and CDR2 sequences are SGHDT and YYEEEE. V was pared by 1 base and J by 4 bases, with 6 bases between. The whole variable domain, filled in from reference TRBV5-6 and TRBJ2-7, reads DAGVTQSPTHLIKTRGQQVTLRCSPKSGHDTVSWYQQALGQGPQFIFQYYEEEERQRGNFPDRFSGHQFPNYSSELNVNALLLGDSALYLCASSLQGYEQYFGPGTRLTVT.

The V call is TRBV30, the J call TRBJ2-5; 10 positions agree with TRBD1. Germline V gene data show CDR1 as GTSNPN and CDR2 as SVGIG (reference sequence). The CDR3 covers 15 residues. The V and J ends lost 0 bases and 4 bases, in that order; junction bases with no gene match: 5. As DNA, the CDR3 is TGTGCCTGGAGTGTCGAGGACAGGGGGACAGAGACCCAGTACTTC. Amino acids: CAWSVEDRGTETQYF.

A few counts support this clone. The V and J genes are TRBV5-1 and TRBJ2-2; D unresolved. The germline CDR1 and CDR2 sequences are SGHRS and YFSETQ. With 4 bases removed from V and 2 bases from J, the gap between germline ends came to 9 bases. The CDR3 has 14 residues. Here the CDR3 DNA reads TGCGCCAGCAGCCCCTGGCAAAACACCGGGGAGCTGTTTTTT. Protein product: CASSPWQNTGELFF.

The sample holds a few counts of this clone. The gene calls are TRBV21-1 and TRBJ2-7; the table's D call, TRBD1, was not checked against the DNA. TRBV21-1 is annotated as a pseudogene. CDR3 length equals 15 residues. This chain's CDR3 is CASSRRQGAGCEQYF. DNA of the CDR3: TGTGCCAGCAGCAGGAGACAGGGGGCTGGATGCGAGCAGTACTTC.

V gene TRBV5-1 combines with J gene TRBJ1-5, with 9 nucleotides matching TRBD1. Per the germline V gene, CDR1 is SGHRS and CDR2 is YFSETQ. The CDR3 length is 14 residues. With 0 bases clipped from V and 7 bases from J, the junction kept 2 bases outside the gene matches. The CDR3 DNA is TGCGCCAGCAGCTTGGAGGGACAGGGACAGCCCCAGCATTTT. It encodes CASSLEGQGQPQHF.

The genes are TRBV5-1 and TRBJ2-2, with 8 bases fitting TRBD1. This CDR3 contains 12 residues. Unmatched junction bases numbered 0, after V lost 5 bases and J lost 6 bases. CDR1 is SGHRS, CDR2 YFSETQ, per germline. The CDR3 sequence: CASRQGAGELFF. The DNA for the CDR3 is TGCGCCAGCAGACAGGGGGCCGGGGAGCTGTTTTTT.

In its sample, this clone was seen once. The V call is TRBV9, the J call TRBJ2-3; D may be TRBD2 (6 bases). Germline V CDR1 and CDR2: SGDLS, YYNGEE. The CDR3 has 16 residues. V lost 3 bases and J 2 bases, leaving 16 bases between the germline ends. The CDR3 region has the DNA TGTGCCAGCAGCGCGTGGGGAGGAGATCACACAGATACGCAGTATTTT. The encoded protein is CASSAWGGDHTDTQYF.

This chain uses TRBV5-1 with TRBJ1-2; D gene uncertain. The CDR3 sequence is 13 residues long. V gave up 3 bases and J gave up 4 bases, with 10 bases separating them. The V gene's germline CDR1 is SGHRS and CDR2 YFSETQ. The CDR3 loop reads CASSYDTSYGYTF. CDR3 bases: TGCGCCAGCAGCTATGACACTTCCTATGGCTACACCTTC.

The chain combines TRBV4-3 with TRBJ1-1; D gene ambiguous. The CDR3 has 13 residues. The germline V gene encodes CDR1 LGHNA and CDR2 YSLEER. The ends were cut back, 0 bases at V and 4 bases at J, with 6 bases in the middle. The CDR3 loop reads CASSQDRGTEAFF. The CDR3 bases are TGCGCCAGCAGCCAAGATCGGGGCACTGAAGCTTTCTTT.

The V call is TRBV7-9, the J call TRBJ1-2, with D uncertain. This CDR3 spans 13 amino acids. From germline, CDR1 is SEHNR and CDR2 FQNEAQ (reference sequence). Between the trimmed V and J ends, which lost 1 base and 4 bases, there was a span of 7 bases. The CDR3 nucleotides read TGTGCCAGCAGCTTAGGTGTCGGCTATGGCTACACCTTC. Protein sequence: CASSLGVGYGYTF.

The chain employs TRBV9 and TRBJ2-3; 10 positions agree with TRBD1. This CDR3 contains 15 residues. Germline assignment: CDR1 SGDLS and CDR2 YYNGEE. With 3 bases clipped from V and 4 bases from J, the junction kept 5 bases outside the gene matches. The CDR3 DNA follows: TGTGCCAGCAGCGCGGGACAGGGGTTCGCAGATACGCAGTATTTT. It specifies CASSAGQGFADTQYF.

The chain employs TRBV10-3 and TRBJ2-5; tentatively, D is TRBD1 (5 bases). The CDR3 runs to 14 residues. V lost 0 bases and J 3 bases, leaving 8 bases between the germline ends. Germline values: CDR1 ENHRY, CDR2 SYGVKD. CDR3 DNA sequence: TGTGCCATCAGTGAGTCGCAGGGCAAAGAGACCCAGTACTTC. Its protein is CAISESQGKETQYF.